The rows below give T cell receptor beta chains drawn from one sample of a study of blood T cell repertoires in COVID-19. Profiling relied on immunoSEQ multiplex PCR, and the TCRdb table lists in-frame clones only, not all of them. Of 400,000 to 550,000 clones listed, around 89% are singletons. Specimen: peripheral blood. Receptors originate from a woman aged 25 to 39 with acute or convalescent COVID-19. Each CDR3 is given with its conserved first and last residue. D genes are given only for firm matches. The size field is filled for only some rows; it gives once, few, many or a size class.

clone_size,cdr3_length,j_call,d_call,v_call,cdr3_nt,cdr3_aa
.,15,TRBJ1-2,TRBD1,TRBV28,TGTGCCAGCAGTCTCATGGACAGGGGATTCTATGGCTACACCTTC,CASSLMDRGFYGYTF
.,18,TRBJ2-5,TRBD2,TRBV7-9,TGTGCCAGCAGCGTAAGGACCGGACTAGCGGCGGCTCAAGAGACCCAGTACTTC,CASSVRTGLAAAQETQYF
.,16,TRBJ2-7,TRBD2,TRBV28,TGTGCCAGCAGGGCGGGACTAGCTCGATCAGTTGGCGAGCAGTACTTC,CASRAGLARSVGEQYF
.,12,TRBJ1-1,.,TRBV2,TGTGCCAGCATAGCCCGGAACACTGAAGCTTTCTTT,CASIARNTEAFF
.,13,TRBJ2-7,TRBD1,TRBV6-2/TRBV6-3,TGTGCCAGCACCCCAGGGGGCTCCTACGAGCAGTACTTC,CASTPGGSYEQYF
.,13,TRBJ2-3,TRBD1,TRBV29-1,TGCAGCGTCGGACAGGGGGCGGGAGATACGCAGTATTTT,CSVGQGAGDTQYF
.,15,TRBJ2-7,TRBD1,TRBV5-1,TGCGCCAGCAGCCCGAACCCGGGACAGGGGTACGAGCAGTACTTC,CASSPNPGQGYEQYF
once,13,TRBJ2-5,.,TRBV11-1,TGTGCCAGCAGCGCCTCCGGGAGAGAGACCCAGTACTTC,CASSASGRETQYF
.,13,TRBJ1-5,TRBD1,TRBV2,TGTGCCAGCACTCAGGGGGCTTCGCAGCCCCAGCATTTT,CASTQGASQPQHF
.,14,TRBJ1-5,.,TRBV3-1/TRBV3-2,TGTGCCAGCAGCCAATTCGGGAGTGATCAGCCCCAGCATTTT,CASSQFGSDQPQHF
.,17,TRBJ1-3,.,TRBV29-1,TGCAGAGCTACCGGGACACCAAATTCCCTTACTGGAAACACCATATATTTT,CRATGTPNSLTGNTIYF
.,16,TRBJ1-2,.,TRBV15,TGTGCCACCAGCAGAGATTTAGGGACTCAGGGCTATGGCTACACCTTC,CATSRDLGTQGYGYTF
once,15,TRBJ2-7,TRBD2,TRBV28,TGTGCCAGCAGTTTAGGGGCTAGCGGGACCTACGAGCAGTACTTC,CASSLGASGTYEQYF
.,11,TRBJ1-1,.,TRBV27,TGTGCCAGCAGCGGGGGTACTGAAGCTTTCTTT,CASSGGTEAFF
.,13,TRBJ2-5,.,TRBV11-1,TGTGCCAGCAGCCCCCTAGCACGGGAGACCCAGTACTTC,CASSPLARETQYF
.,16,TRBJ2-7,TRBD1,TRBV30,TGTGCCTGGAGTGTACCCAGGACAGGGAGCTCCTACGAGCAGTACTTC,CAWSVPRTGSSYEQYF
.,15,TRBJ1-5,TRBD1,TRBV24-1,TGTGCCACCAGTGATTCCAGACAGGGTAATCGGCCCCAGCATTTT,CATSDSRQGNRPQHF
once,16,TRBJ1-3,TRBD1,TRBV10-2,TGCGCCAGCAGTGAGCGAGACAGGGTTTCTAGAAACACCATATATTTT,CASSERDRVSRNTIYF
once,15,TRBJ2-5,.,TRBV9,TGTGCCAGCAGCGCCGGAACAGCCTACCAAGAGACCCAGTACTTC,CASSAGTAYQETQYF
once,15,TRBJ1-6,.,TRBV9,TGTGCCAGCAGCGTAGCAGGGGTCGGTAATTCACCCCTCCACTTT,CASSVAGVGNSPLHF
.,13,TRBJ1-6,.,TRBV11-2,TGTGCCAGCAGCGGAACAGGGAATTCACCCCTCCACTTT,CASSGTGNSPLHF
few,11,TRBJ2-7,TRBD1,TRBV7-9,TGTGCCATTCCCCAGGGGGACGAGCAGTACTTC,CAIPQGDEQYF
.,12,TRBJ1-2,.,TRBV6-1,TGTGCCAGCAGTGATATGAGCTATGGCTACACCTTC,CASSDMSYGYTF
.,14,TRBJ2-7,.,TRBV28,TGTGCCAGCAGTTTAGGTTTTCGGGGCTACGAGCAGTACTTC,CASSLGFRGYEQYF
.,18,TRBJ2-7,TRBD1,TRBV27,TGTGCCAGCAGTTCCACCCCTCGACAGGGAATTTCGGCGGACGAGCAGTACTTC,CASSSTPRQGISADEQYF
.,15,TRBJ1-1,TRBD1,TRBV6-5,TGTGCCAGCAGTTCACAGGGGGCGAGAAGGACTGAAGCTTTCTTT,CASSSQGARRTEAFF
.,15,TRBJ2-7,TRBD2,TRBV5-1,TGCGCCAGCAGCTTGGATGGGACTAGCGCGTACGAGCAGTACTTC,CASSLDGTSAYEQYF
.,14,TRBJ1-2,.,TRBV11-3,TGTGCCAGCAGCTTATACCGGGTATCCTATGGCTACACCTTC,CASSLYRVSYGYTF
.,15,TRBJ1-4,.,TRBV4-2,TGTGCCAGCAGCCGGGCTTCGCAAACTAATGAAAAACTGTTTTTT,CASSRASQTNEKLFF
.,17,TRBJ1-2,TRBD1,TRBV19,TGTGCCAGTAGTACGACAAGAAGGACAGGGGCGTACTATGGCTACACCTTC,CASSTTRRTGAYYGYTF
.,14,TRBJ2-3,TRBD2,TRBV18,TGTGCCAGCTGCAGTAGCGGGGCAACAGATACGCAGTATTTT,CASCSSGATDTQYF